Reported below is one T cell receptor (beta chain). The record originates from a study of PD-L1 blockade in urothelial cancer. Study summary: Between 0 and 3 prior chemotherapy regimens had been given to patients. The study recovered a median of about 140,000 T cells per blood sample.

Produced via immunoSEQ multiplex PCR; TCRdb's table is partial and in-frame only. The table has roughly 40,000 clones, more than 70% seen once; the top ten hold 20% to 30%. As for time point: pretreatment peripheral blood. CDR3 length: 13 residues. Germline CDR1 reads SGHTS; CDR2 reads YDEGEE. Trimming shortened V by 5 bases and J by 5 bases, and 13 bases separated the two germline ends. The sequence derives from a donor aged 40 or older with urothelial cancer. The J gene is TRBJ2-5, the V gene TRBV5-8; weak D call: TRBD2 (5 bases). Specimen: PBMCs, collected around atezolizumab (anti-PD-L1) treatment. CDR3 in amino acids: CASRRAPGETQYF. DNA for the CDR3: TGTGCCAGCAGGCGGGCGCCCGGGGAGACCCAGTACTTC.